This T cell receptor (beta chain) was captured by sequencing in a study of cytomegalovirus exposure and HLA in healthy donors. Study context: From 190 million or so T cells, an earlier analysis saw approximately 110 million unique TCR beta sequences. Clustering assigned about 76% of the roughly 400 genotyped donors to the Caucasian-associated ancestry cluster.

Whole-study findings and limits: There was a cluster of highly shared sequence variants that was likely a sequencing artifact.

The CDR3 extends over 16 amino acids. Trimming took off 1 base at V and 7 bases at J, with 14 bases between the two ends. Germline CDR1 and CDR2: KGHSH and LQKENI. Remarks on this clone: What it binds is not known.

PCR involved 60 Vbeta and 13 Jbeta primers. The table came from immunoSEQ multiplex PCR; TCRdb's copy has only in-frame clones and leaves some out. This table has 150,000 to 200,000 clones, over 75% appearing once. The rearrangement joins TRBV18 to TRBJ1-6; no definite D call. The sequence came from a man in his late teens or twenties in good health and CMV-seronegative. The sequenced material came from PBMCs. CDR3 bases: TGTGCCAGCTCACCACTGAGGGAAAGCGACAATTCACCCCTCCACTTT. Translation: CASSPLRESDNSPLHF.